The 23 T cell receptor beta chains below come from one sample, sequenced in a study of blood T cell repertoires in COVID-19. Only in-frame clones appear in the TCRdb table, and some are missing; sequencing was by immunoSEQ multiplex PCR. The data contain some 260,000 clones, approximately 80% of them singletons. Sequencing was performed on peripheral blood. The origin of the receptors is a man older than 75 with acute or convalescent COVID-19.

In DNA, the CDR3 is TGTGCCAGCACCCAGGGGGGAGTTCAGCCCCAGCATTTT. Translation gives CASTQGGVQPQHF. The gene calls are TRBV12-3 or TRBV12-4 and TRBJ1-5; 7 bases line up with TRBD1. After removal of 7 bases from V and 6 bases from J, the junction contained 6 bases not matched to a gene. CDR3 length equals 13 residues.

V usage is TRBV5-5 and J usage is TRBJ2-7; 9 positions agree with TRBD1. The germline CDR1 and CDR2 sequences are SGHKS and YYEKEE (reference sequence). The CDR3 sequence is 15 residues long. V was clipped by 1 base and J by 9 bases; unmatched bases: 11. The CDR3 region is CASSLTGTGFLGQYF. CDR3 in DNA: TGTGCCAGCAGCTTGACCGGGACAGGGTTCTTGGGGCAGTACTTC.

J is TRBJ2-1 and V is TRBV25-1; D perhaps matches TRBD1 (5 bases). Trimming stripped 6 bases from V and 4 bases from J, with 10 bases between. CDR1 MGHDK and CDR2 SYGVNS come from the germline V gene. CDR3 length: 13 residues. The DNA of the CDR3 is TGTGCCAGCAGCGCAGACAGTTACAATGAGCAGTTCTTC. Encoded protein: CASSADSYNEQFF.

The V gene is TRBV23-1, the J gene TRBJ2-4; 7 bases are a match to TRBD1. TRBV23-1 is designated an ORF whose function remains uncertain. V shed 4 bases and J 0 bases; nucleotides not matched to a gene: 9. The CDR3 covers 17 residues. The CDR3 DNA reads TGCGCCAGCAGTCTCGACCGGGACAGCTTAGCCAAAAACATTCAGTACTTC. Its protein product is CASSLDRDSLAKNIQYF.

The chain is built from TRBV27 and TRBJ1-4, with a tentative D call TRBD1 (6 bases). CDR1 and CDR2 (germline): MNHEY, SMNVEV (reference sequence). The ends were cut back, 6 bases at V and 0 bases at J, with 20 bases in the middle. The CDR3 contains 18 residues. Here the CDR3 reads CASSQSGTLAATNEKLFF. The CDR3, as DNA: TGTGCCAGCAGCCAGTCCGGGACACTTGCTGCAACTAATGAAAAACTGTTTTTT.

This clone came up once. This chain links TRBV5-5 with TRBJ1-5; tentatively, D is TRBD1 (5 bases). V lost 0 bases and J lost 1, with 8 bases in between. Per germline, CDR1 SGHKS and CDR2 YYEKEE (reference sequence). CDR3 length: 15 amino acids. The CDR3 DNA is TGTGCCAGCAGCTTGGGGACAACGAGCAATCAGCCCCAGCATTTT. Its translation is CASSLGTTSNQPQHF.

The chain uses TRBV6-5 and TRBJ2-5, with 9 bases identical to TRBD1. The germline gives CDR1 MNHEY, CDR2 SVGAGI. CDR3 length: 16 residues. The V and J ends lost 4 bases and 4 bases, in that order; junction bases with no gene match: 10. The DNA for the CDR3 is TGTGCCAGCAGTTGGGTTATGACAGGGGGAAGAGAGACCCAGTACTTC. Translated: CASSWVMTGGRETQYF.

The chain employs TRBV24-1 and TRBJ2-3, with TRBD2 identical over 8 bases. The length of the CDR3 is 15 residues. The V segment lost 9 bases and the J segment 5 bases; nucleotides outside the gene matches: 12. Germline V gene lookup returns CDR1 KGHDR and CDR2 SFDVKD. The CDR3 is CATSPWGGGLDTQYF. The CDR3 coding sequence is TGTGCCACCTCACCCTGGGGCGGGGGGTTAGATACGCAGTATTTT.

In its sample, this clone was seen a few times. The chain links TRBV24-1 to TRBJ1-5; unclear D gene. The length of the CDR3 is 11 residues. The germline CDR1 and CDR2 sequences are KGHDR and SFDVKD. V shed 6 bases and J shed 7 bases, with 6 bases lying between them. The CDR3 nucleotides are TGTGCCACCAGTACTAGGCAGCCCCAGCATTTT. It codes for CATSTRQPQHF.

CDR3 sequence reads: CASRVQGMGNQPQHF. As DNA, the CDR3 is TGTGCCAGCAGGGTACAGGGGATGGGGAATCAGCCCCAGCATTTT. The genes are TRBV6-6 and TRBJ1-5, with TRBD1 identical over 7 bases. The CDR3 is made up of 15 amino acids. Per the germline V gene, CDR1 is MNHNY and CDR2 is SVGAGI (reference sequence). The ends lost 6 bases at V and 4 bases at J; junction bases unmatched: 9.

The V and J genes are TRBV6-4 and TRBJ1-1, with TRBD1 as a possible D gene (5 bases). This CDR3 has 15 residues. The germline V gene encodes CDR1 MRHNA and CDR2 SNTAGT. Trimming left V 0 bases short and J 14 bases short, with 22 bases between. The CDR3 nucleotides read TGTGCCAGCAGTGACTCGCAGTTGAGAGATAGGGGCCTCTTCTTT. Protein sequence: CASSDSQLRDRGLFF.

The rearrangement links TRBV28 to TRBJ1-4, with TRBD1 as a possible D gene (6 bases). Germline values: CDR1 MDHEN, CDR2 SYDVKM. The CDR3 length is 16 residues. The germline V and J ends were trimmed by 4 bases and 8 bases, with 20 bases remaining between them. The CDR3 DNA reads TGTGCCAGCAGTTCCCCCCTGTACAGGGAAGGGGAAAAACTGTTTTTT. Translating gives CASSSPLYREGEKLFF. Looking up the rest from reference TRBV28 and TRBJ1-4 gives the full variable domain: DVKVTQSSRYLVKRTGEKVFLECVQDMDHENMFWYRQDPGLGLRLIYFSYDVKMKEKGDIPEGYSVSREKKERFSLILESASTNQTSMYLCASSSPLYREGEKLFFGSGTQLSVL.

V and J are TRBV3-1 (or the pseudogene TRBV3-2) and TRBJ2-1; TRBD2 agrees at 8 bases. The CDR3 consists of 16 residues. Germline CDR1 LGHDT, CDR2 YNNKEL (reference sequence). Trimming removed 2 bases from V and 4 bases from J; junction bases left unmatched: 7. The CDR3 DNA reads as TGTGCCAGCAGCCAACAAGCGGGAGTGATTTACAATGAGCAGTTCTTC. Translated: CASSQQAGVIYNEQFF.

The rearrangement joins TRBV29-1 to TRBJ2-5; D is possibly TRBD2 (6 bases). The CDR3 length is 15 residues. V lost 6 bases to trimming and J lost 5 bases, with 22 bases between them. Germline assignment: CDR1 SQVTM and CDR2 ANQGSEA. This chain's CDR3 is CSVGNWRDARETQYF. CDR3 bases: TGCAGCGTCGGAAATTGGCGGGACGCCAGGGAGACCCAGTACTTC.

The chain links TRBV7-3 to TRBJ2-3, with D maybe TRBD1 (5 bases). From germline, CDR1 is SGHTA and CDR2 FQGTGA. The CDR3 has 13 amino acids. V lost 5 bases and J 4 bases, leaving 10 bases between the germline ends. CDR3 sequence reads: CASSPGHADTQYF. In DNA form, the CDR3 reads TGTGCCAGCAGCCCAGGACACGCAGATACGCAGTATTTT.

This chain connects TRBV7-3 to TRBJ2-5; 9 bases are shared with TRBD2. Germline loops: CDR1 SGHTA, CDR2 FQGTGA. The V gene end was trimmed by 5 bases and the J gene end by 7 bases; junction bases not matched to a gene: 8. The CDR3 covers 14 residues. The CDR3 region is CASSPGPSGMTQYF. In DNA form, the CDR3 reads TGTGCCAGCAGCCCAGGCCCTAGCGGGATGACCCAGTACTTC.

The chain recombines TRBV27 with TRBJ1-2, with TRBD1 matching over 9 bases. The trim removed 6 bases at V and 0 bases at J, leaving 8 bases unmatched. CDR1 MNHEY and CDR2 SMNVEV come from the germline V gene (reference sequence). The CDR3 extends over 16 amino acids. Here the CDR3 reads CASRDTTGGANYGYTF. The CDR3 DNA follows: TGTGCCAGCAGAGATACGACAGGGGGGGCTAACTATGGCTACACCTTC.

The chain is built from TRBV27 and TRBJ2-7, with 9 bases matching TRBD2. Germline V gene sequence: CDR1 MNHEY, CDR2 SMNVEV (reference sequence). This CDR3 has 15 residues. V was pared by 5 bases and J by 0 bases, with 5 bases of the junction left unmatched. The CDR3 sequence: CASSRLAVRSYEQYF. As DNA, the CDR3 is TGTGCCAGCAGTCGACTAGCGGTCCGCTCCTACGAGCAGTACTTC.

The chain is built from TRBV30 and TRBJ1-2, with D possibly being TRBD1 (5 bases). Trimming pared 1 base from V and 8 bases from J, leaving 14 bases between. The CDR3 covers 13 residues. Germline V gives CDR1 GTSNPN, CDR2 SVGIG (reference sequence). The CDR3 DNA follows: TGTGCCTGGAGTGCATCAGGGACTTTCGGCTACACCTTC. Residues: CAWSASGTFGYTF. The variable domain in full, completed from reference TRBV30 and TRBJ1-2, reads SQTIHQWPATLVQPVGSPLSLECTVEGTSNPNLYWYRQAAGRGLQLLFYSVGIGQISSEVPQNLSASRPQDRQFILSSKKLLLSDSGFYLCAWSASGTFGYTFGSGTRLTVV.

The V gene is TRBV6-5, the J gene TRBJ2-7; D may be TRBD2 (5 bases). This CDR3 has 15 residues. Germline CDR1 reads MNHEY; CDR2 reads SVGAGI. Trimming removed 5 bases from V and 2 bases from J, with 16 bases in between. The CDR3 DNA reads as TGTGCCAGCAGTCTAGGGAAGCGGTTTCCCTACGAGCAGTACTTC. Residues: CASSLGKRFPYEQYF.

CDR3 region: CASSLVAGANEKLFF. In nucleotides, the CDR3 is TGCGCCAGCAGCTTGGTTGCAGGGGCGAATGAAAAACTGTTTTTT. This chain links TRBV5-1 with TRBJ1-4; D might be TRBD1 (6 bases). This CDR3 region has 15 residues. Per germline, CDR1 SGHRS and CDR2 YFSETQ. V lost 0 bases to trimming and J lost 5 bases, with 11 bases between them.

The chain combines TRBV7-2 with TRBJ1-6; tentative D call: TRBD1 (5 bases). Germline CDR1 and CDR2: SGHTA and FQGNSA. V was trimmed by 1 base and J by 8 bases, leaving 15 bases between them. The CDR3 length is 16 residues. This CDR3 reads CASSLVGGATDSPLHF. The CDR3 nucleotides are TGTGCCAGCAGCTTAGTTGGTGGGGCGACGGATTCACCCCTCCACTTT.

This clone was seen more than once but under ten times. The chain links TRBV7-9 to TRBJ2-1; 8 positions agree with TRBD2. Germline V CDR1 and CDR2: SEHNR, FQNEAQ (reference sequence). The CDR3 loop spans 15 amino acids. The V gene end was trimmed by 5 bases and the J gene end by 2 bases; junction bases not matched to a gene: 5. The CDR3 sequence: CASSPGRAAYNEQFF. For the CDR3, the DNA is TGTGCCAGCAGCCCCGGGAGGGCCGCCTACAATGAGCAGTTCTTC.